This T cell receptor beta chain was sequenced during a study of blood T cell repertoires in COVID-19 (TCRdb year 2020). With regard to the full study: Samples from collaborators originated in the United States, Italy and Spain and spanned both the acute and convalescent phases of COVID-19. The prospective study material was composed of cDNA or gDNA derived from T cells, B-cell-depleted T cells, or PBMCs. The dataset comprised deeply sampled blood TCRbeta repertoires from subjects exposed to, actively infected with, or recovered from COVID-19. The repertoires were made available in a free public database intended to serve as a resource for research on the immune response to SARS-CoV-2. Samples came from the ongoing ImmuneRACE study (first 160 participants) plus 1,254 subjects from 6 global collaborators. A de-identified subject ID, COVID-19 status, age in years and sex were almost always included in the sample metadata. Where HLA class I and class II types were available, the types were taken from metadata supplied by the sample provider, not from assay-based typing.

In Seattle, one collaborating source enrolled patients while the infection was active and tracked those patients longitudinally over the course of disease. The collaborating institutions used their own protocols to collect whole blood in K2EDTA tubes. For TCRbeta analysis, collaborators shipped samples in one of three forms: frozen whole blood, isolated PBMCs, or DNA extracted from either of those sample types. TCRbeta CDR3 regions were amplified from genomic DNA by means of the immunoSEQ Assay, a bias-controlled multiplex PCR. As for the original processing: The number of nucleated cells in each sample was estimated from the amplification of reference gene primers within the assay. Sequence reads were collapsed and filtered to measure the absolute abundance of every unique TCRbeta CDR3 rearrangement. Productive Simpson clonality was computed per sample as the square root of Simpson's diversity index over productive rearrangements. The table comes from immuneACCESS by way of TCRdb, which keeps in-frame sequences with V and J called. Part of the clones is missing from these tables; in studies checked, under half for an unresolved V gene and the rest for unknown reasons. That table gives V, J and clone size, and the DNA gave D and trimming. Recorded for this sample are 350,000 to 450,000 clones; about 90% of them occurred a single time. The ten largest clones add up to 2% to 2.5% of the sample.

On the study overall, not on this receptor specifically: The amount of clinical and demographic metadata varied by source and participant and was provided uncurated.

The CDR3, cysteine through phenylalanine, is 16 amino acids long. Of all the DNA, just the CDR3 is kept, 48 bases in frame from base 1. The trim is 0 bases for V and 5 bases for J, with a gap of 16 bases between the germline ends. CDR1 SGHRS and CDR2 YFSETQ were looked up in the germline V gene. About this clone itself: Its antigen remains undetermined. There are no base qualities to consult, and no much larger clone falls within one base.

This TCR came from an older woman with COVID-19, enrolled during active disease. The sample consisted of peripheral blood. In this chain, TRBV5-1 is recombined with TRBJ2-3, and possibly TRBD2, on 7 matching bases. The bases are TGCGCCAGCAGCTTGGCCGGAAGGGGGGGCTTAGATACGCAGTATTTT. Translated, this gives CASSLAGRGGLDTQYF.